Each of the 22 T cell receptor beta chains below was sequenced from the same sample in a study of OX40 agonist ivuxolimab in advanced cancers. Clones were read by immunoSEQ multiplex PCR, and TCRdb kept only the in-frame ones, dropping some. Of over 15,000 clones listed, roughly three quarters were seen once; the top ten hold around 12%. The source material was CD4+ or CD8+ T cells sorted from blood, sampled in a trial of the OX40 agonist ivuxolimab. The origin of the receptors is an adult with an advanced solid tumor such as melanoma, head and neck, liver or kidney cancer.

The rearrangement uses TRBV6-6 and TRBJ1-2; possibly TRBD1 for D (6 bases). V lost 6 bases, J lost 8 bases, and 16 bases lay in between. The CDR3 covers 13 residues. Germline CDR1 and CDR2: MNHNY and SVGAGI (reference sequence). The CDR3 here is CASSLGQVGGYTF. DNA for the CDR3: TGTGCCAGCAGCCTGGGACAAGTGGGCGGCTACACCTTC.

This chain links TRBV2 with TRBJ2-6, with a tentative D call TRBD1 (6 bases). CDR3 size: 15 residues. The V end was cut by 7 bases, the J end by 0 bases, with 10 bases between. Germline values: CDR1 SNHLY, CDR2 FYNNEI. CDR3 protein: CASIDRSSGANVLTF. Here the CDR3 DNA reads TGTGCCAGCATTGACAGGAGCTCTGGGGCCAACGTCCTGACTTTC. The whole variable domain, remainder taken from reference TRBV2 and TRBJ2-6, is EPEVTQTPSHQVTQMGQEVILRCVPISNHLYFYWYRQILGQKVEFLVSFYNNEISEKSEIFDDQFSVERPDGSNFTLKIRSTKLEDSAMYFCASIDRSSGANVLTFGAGSRLTVL.

The DNA of the CDR3 is TGTGCCAGCAGCCCCCCTCGGGGTAGCGGGGGCCTTGGTACCGGGGAGCTGTTTTTT. The encoded protein is CASSPPRGSGGLGTGELFF. The chain carries TRBV11-3 and TRBJ2-2, with 9 bases fitting TRBD2. J was trimmed by 5 bases and V by 5 bases; bases with no gene match: 18. Germline values: CDR1 SGHNT, CDR2 YENEEA. The CDR3 extends over 19 amino acids.

This clone has only a few counts. The rearrangement links TRBV7-6 to TRBJ1-2; 9 nucleotides line up with TRBD1. With 0 bases clipped from V and 8 bases from J, the junction kept 16 bases outside the gene matches. Per the germline V gene, CDR1 is SGHVS and CDR2 is FNYEAQ. This CDR3 comprises 18 residues. The CDR3 nucleotides are TGTGCCAGCAGCTTAGCGCTAACAGGGGGCACTGACAACTGGGGCTACACCTTC. Its translation: CASSLALTGGTDNWGYTF. Supplemented by reference TRBV7-6 and TRBJ1-2, the full variable domain reads GAGVSQSPRYKVTKRGQDVALRCDPISGHVSLYWYRQALGQGPEFLTYFNYEAQQDKSGLPNDRFSAERPEGSISTLTIQRTEQRDSAMYRCASSLALTGGTDNWGYTFGSGTRLTVV.

This clone was recorded a few times. The V gene is TRBV5-6, the J gene TRBJ1-2; tentatively, D is TRBD1 (5 bases). The CDR3 covers 17 residues. V lost 6 bases, J lost 0 bases, and 21 bases lay in between. Per the germline V gene, CDR1 is SGHDT and CDR2 is YYEEEE. DNA of the CDR3: TGTGCCAGCACTATTACCCCTCCACAGGCGACTAACTATGGCTACACCTTC. This sequence encodes CASTITPPQATNYGYTF. Variable domain in full (rest from reference TRBV5-6 and TRBJ1-2): DAGVTQSPTHLIKTRGQQVTLRCSPKSGHDTVSWYQQALGQGPQFIFQYYEEEERQRGNFPDRFSGHQFPNYSSELNVNALLLGDSALYLCASTITPPQATNYGYTFGSGTRLTVV.

V and J are TRBV7-9 and TRBJ1-1; the D gene is possibly TRBD1 (5 bases). Trimming shortened V by 1 base and J by 4 bases, and 10 bases separated the two germline ends. Germline values: CDR1 SEHNR, CDR2 FQNEAQ (reference sequence). This CDR3 spans 14 amino acids. The CDR3: CASSLGGESTEAFF. The DNA of the CDR3 is TGTGCCAGCAGCTTAGGGGGGGAGTCCACTGAAGCTTTCTTT.

V usage is TRBV9 and J usage is TRBJ1-2; maybe TRBD1 (5 bases). CDR1 is SGDLS and CDR2 is YYNGEE in the germline V gene. V was cut by 6 bases and J by 3 bases, with 15 bases left in between. The CDR3 is 14 amino acids. CDR3 sequence reads: CASTEMGGDYGYTF. The CDR3 nucleotides are TGTGCCAGCACCGAAATGGGGGGGGACTATGGCTACACCTTC.

This chain joins TRBV28 and TRBJ2-7; possibly TRBD1 for D (6 bases). This CDR3 comprises 15 residues. The V and J ends lost 3 bases and 4 bases respectively, with 16 bases between them. The germline V gene has CDR1 MDHEN and CDR2 SYDVKM. The chain's CDR3 is CASSLGQGLPYEQYF. For the CDR3, the DNA is TGTGCCAGCAGTTTGGGGCAGGGGCTCCCATACGAGCAGTACTTC.

V gene TRBV7-8 combines with J gene TRBJ2-2; D gene unclear. Trimming removed 5 bases from V and 2 bases from J, with 9 bases in between. Germline loops: CDR1 SGHVS, CDR2 FQNEAQ. The CDR3 totals 14 residues. The CDR3 DNA follows: TGTGCCAGCAGCCCGTCGAAAAACACCGGGGAGCTGTTTTTT. Translation: CASSPSKNTGELFF.

In its sample, this clone ranks as medium-sized. V and J are TRBV13 and TRBJ1-2; 10 nucleotides agree with TRBD1. J gave up 4 bases and V 5 bases, and 4 bases lay outside the gene matches. Germline CDR1 reads PRHDT; CDR2 reads FYEKMQ (reference sequence). CDR3 length equals 14 residues. The CDR3 spells CASSPGDRGYGYTF. CDR3 DNA: TGTGCCAGCAGCCCAGGGGACAGGGGCTATGGCTACACCTTC.

The rearrangement uses TRBV7-2 and TRBJ1-5, with D unresolved. This CDR3 spans 14 amino acids. V was shortened by 4 bases and J by 2 bases, with 9 bases between the two germline ends. Germline CDR1 and CDR2: SGHTA and FQGNSA. The CDR3 bases are TGTGCCAGCAGCTACGGAGGCGGCAATCAGCCCCAGCATTTT. Amino acids: CASSYGGGNQPQHF.

This clone occurred a few times. The V gene is TRBV7-9, the J gene TRBJ1-1; D is unclear. This CDR3 has 12 residues. V shed 6 bases and J shed 5 bases, with 10 bases lying between them. CDR1 is SEHNR, CDR2 FQNEAQ, per germline (reference sequence). The CDR3 DNA reads as TGTGCCAGCAGGGCGTTTGAAACTGAAGCTTTCTTT. Its translation is CASRAFETEAFF.

V gene TRBV5-6 combines with J gene TRBJ1-1, with a weak D call TRBD1 (5 bases). Germline V gives CDR1 SGHDT, CDR2 YYEEEE. The CDR3 contains 12 residues. Trimming pared 1 base from V and 6 bases from J, leaving 7 bases between. CDR3 in DNA: TGTGCCAGCAGCTTGTTGGGGGCTGAAGCTTTCTTT. This codes for CASSLLGAEAFF.

Comments on this clone: A read error may produce the germline difference seen at one junction end. The rearrangement links TRBV19 to TRBJ1-5; D possibly corresponds to TRBD1 (6 bases). The germline gives CDR1 LNHDA, CDR2 SQIVND (reference sequence). The CDR3 runs to 16 residues. The CDR3 DNA follows: TGTGCCAGTAGAATAGCCGGGACATATAGCAATCAGCCCCAGCATTTT. Amino acid sequence: CASRIAGTYSNQPQHF. Looking up the rest from reference TRBV19 and TRBJ1-5 gives the full variable domain: DGGITQSPKYLFRKEGQNVTLSCEQNLNHDAMYWYRQDPGQGLRLIYYSQIVNDFQKGDIAEGYSVSREKKESFPLTVTSAQKNPTAFYLCASRIAGTYSNQPQHFGDGTRLSIL.

This clone was seen a few times. The J gene is TRBJ2-3, the V gene TRBV5-4, with 11 bases lining up with TRBD1. Germline V CDR1 and CDR2: SGHNT, YYREEE (reference sequence). The V and J ends lost 3 bases and 4 bases, in that order; junction bases with no gene match: 4. This CDR3 comprises 15 residues. The DNA for the CDR3 is TGTGCCAGCAGCTACCGGGACAGGGGGGCAGATACGCAGTATTTT. Its protein product is CASSYRDRGADTQYF.

V is TRBV5-8 and J is TRBJ2-7, with 10 bases lining up with TRBD2. The germline V gene encodes CDR1 SGHTS and CDR2 YDEGEE. The CDR3 spans 15 residues. V lost 2 bases, J lost 1 base, and 3 bases stayed unmatched. CDR3 sequence (DNA): TGTGCCAGCAGCTTTACTAGCGGGGAGTCCTACGAGCAGTACTTC. Its protein product is CASSFTSGESYEQYF. The whole variable domain, filled in from reference TRBV5-8 and TRBJ2-7, reads EAGVTQSPTHLIKTRGQQATLRCSPISGHTSVYWYQQALGLGLQFLLWYDEGEERNRGNFPPRFSGRQFPNYSSELNVNALELEDSALYLCASSFTSGESYEQYFGPGTRLTVT.

The count of this clone is one. The DNA for the CDR3 is TGTGCCAGCAGCTTAGCGCAGGATCTGGGGTCGACCGGGGAGCTGTTTTTT. Amino acids: CASSLAQDLGSTGELFF. The V and J genes are TRBV7-2 and TRBJ2-2, with D unclear. Trimming removed 0 bases from V and 5 bases from J, with 16 bases in between. The length of the CDR3 is 17 residues. Germline V gives CDR1 SGHTA, CDR2 FQGNSA.

This chain links TRBV5-4 with TRBJ1-2, with D maybe TRBD1 (5 bases). The germline V and J ends were trimmed by 0 bases and 3 bases, with 9 bases remaining between them. The CDR3 has 14 amino acids. The germline CDR1 and CDR2 sequences are SGHNT and YYREEE (reference sequence). The DNA of the CDR3 is TGTGCCAGCAGCTTGGCCGGGACGGACTATGGCTACACCTTC. Encoded protein: CASSLAGTDYGYTF.

The chain combines TRBV10-3 with TRBJ2-3, with TRBD2 identical over 7 bases. Germline assignment: CDR1 ENHRY and CDR2 SYGVKD. The CDR3 runs 17 residues. V lost 6 bases and J lost 3; bases outside the gene matches: 15. The CDR3 DNA reads as TGTGCCATCAGGGCCTTAACGAGCGGGGCTAAAACAGATACGCAGTATTTT. It codes for CAIRALTSGAKTDTQYF.

V and J are TRBV6-5 and TRBJ2-1; 9 nucleotides align to TRBD2. V shed 6 bases, J shed 2 bases, and the junction held 5 bases outside the gene matches. This CDR3 has 15 amino acids. Germline lookup yields CDR1 MNHEY and CDR2 SVGAGI. The CDR3 is CASSVGLATYNEQFF. CDR3 sequence (DNA): TGTGCCAGCAGCGTTGGACTAGCGACCTACAATGAGCAGTTCTTC.

The chain couples TRBV19 to TRBJ2-2; weak D call: TRBD2 (6 bases). Trimming left V 5 bases short and J 7 bases short, with 17 bases between. In germline, CDR1 is LNHDA, CDR2 SQIVND (reference sequence). This CDR3 is built from 15 residues. CDR3 sequence (DNA): TGTGCCAGTAGTCTCTGGGACTCCCCGGACGGGGAGCTGTTTTTT. It codes for CASSLWDSPDGELFF. Drawing the rest from reference TRBV19 and TRBJ2-2, the complete variable domain is DGGITQSPKYLFRKEGQNVTLSCEQNLNHDAMYWYRQDPGQGLRLIYYSQIVNDFQKGDIAEGYSVSREKKESFPLTVTSAQKNPTAFYLCASSLWDSPDGELFFGEGSRLTVL.

In this sample, this clone turned up once. J is TRBJ2-5 and V is TRBV11-2; TRBD2 is a possible D gene (6 bases). The ends were cut back, 2 bases at V and 3 bases at J, with 10 bases in the middle. CDR3 size: 14 residues. Germline assignment: CDR1 SGHAT and CDR2 FQNNGV. CDR3 sequence: CASSLRGGKETQYF. Written as DNA, the CDR3 is TGTGCCAGCAGCTTACGTGGAGGGAAAGAGACCCAGTACTTC.